This T cell receptor (beta chain) was profiled in a study of blood T cell repertoires in COVID-19. Germline assignment: CDR1 LNHDA and CDR2 SQIVND (reference sequence). The CDR3 length is 16 residues. Trimming cost V 3 bases and J 5 bases, with 19 bases left between them. In this sample, this clone turned up a few times. Using immunoSEQ multiplex PCR, the repertoire was profiled, and TCRdb retains in-frame clones only, with some absent. The sample consists of 200,000 to 300,000 clones, approximately 83% of them appearing once. The origin of this receptor is a man between 40 and 49 years old with acute or convalescent COVID-19. Sequencing input: peripheral blood. The chain couples TRBV19 to TRBJ1-2; D is perhaps TRBD1 (6 bases). The CDR3, as DNA: TGTGCCAGTAGTATCCGGGACATACGTCCAGGATATGGCTACACCTTC. It codes for CASSIRDIRPGYGYTF. Full variable domain (rest looked up from reference TRBV19 and TRBJ1-2): DGGITQSPKYLFRKEGQNVTLSCEQNLNHDAMYWYRQDPGQGLRLIYYSQIVNDFQKGDIAEGYSVSREKKESFPLTVTSAQKNPTAFYLCASSIRDIRPGYGYTFGSGTRLTVV.